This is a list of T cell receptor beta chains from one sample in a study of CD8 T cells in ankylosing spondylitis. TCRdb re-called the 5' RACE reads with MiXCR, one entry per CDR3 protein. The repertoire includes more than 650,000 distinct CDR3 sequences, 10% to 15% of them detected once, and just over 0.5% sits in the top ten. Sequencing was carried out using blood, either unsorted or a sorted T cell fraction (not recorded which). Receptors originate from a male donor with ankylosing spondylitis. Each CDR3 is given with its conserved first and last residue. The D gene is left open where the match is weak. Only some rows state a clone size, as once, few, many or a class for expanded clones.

CDR3nt: TGTGCCAGCAGTTACTCTCAGGGAGCCTACGAGCAGTACTTC; CDR3aa: CASSYSQGAYEQYF; abundance: many; d_gene: .; j_gene: TRBJ2-7; v_gene: TRBV6-5; len: 14
CDR3nt: TGTGCCAGCAGCCGATTTAGCGGGAGCTCCTACGAGCAGTACTTC; CDR3aa: CASSRFSGSSYEQYF; abundance: few; d_gene: TRBD2; j_gene: TRBJ2-7; v_gene: TRBV7-2; len: 15
CDR3nt: TGTGCCAGCAGCCCACAGGTGACAAGCTCCTACGAGCAGTACTTC; CDR3aa: CASSPQVTSSYEQYF; abundance: few; d_gene: .; j_gene: TRBJ2-7; v_gene: TRBV6-1; len: 15
CDR3nt: TGTGCCAGCTCACCAACTTTGGAGACCCAGTACTTC; CDR3aa: CASSPTLETQYF; abundance: .; d_gene: .; j_gene: TRBJ2-5; v_gene: TRBV18; len: 12
CDR3nt: TGCGCCAGTACGACTATGCCGGGCTATGGCTACACCTTC; CDR3aa: CASTTMPGYGYTF; abundance: .; d_gene: .; j_gene: TRBJ1-2; v_gene: TRBV5-1; len: 13
CDR3nt: TGTGCCAGCAGCCCATCTGCGGACAATTCACCCCTCCACTTT; CDR3aa: CASSPSADNSPLHF; abundance: .; d_gene: .; j_gene: TRBJ1-6; v_gene: TRBV4-2; len: 14
CDR3nt: TGCAGCGTTGAAGAGTACAGGATAACTAAAGAGACCCAGTACTTC; CDR3aa: CSVEEYRITKETQYF; abundance: many; d_gene: .; j_gene: TRBJ2-5; v_gene: TRBV29-1; len: 15
CDR3nt: TGTGCCAGCAGCGAGCGACTAGCCCACTACAATGAGCAGTTCTTC; CDR3aa: CASSERLAHYNEQFF; abundance: few; d_gene: TRBD2; j_gene: TRBJ2-1; v_gene: TRBV9; len: 15
CDR3nt: TGCAGTGCTAGAGATAGGGCCCCCGGCTACACCTTC; CDR3aa: CSARDRAPGYTF; abundance: many; d_gene: .; j_gene: TRBJ1-2; v_gene: TRBV20-1; len: 12
CDR3nt: TGTGCCAGCAGTTTATGGGGCAGGGTGAACACTGAAGCTTTCTTT; CDR3aa: CASSLWGRVNTEAFF; abundance: many; d_gene: .; j_gene: TRBJ1-1; v_gene: TRBV27; len: 15
CDR3nt: TGTGCCAGCAGCAAAGACAGGGTCTCACCAGGAAACACCATATATTTT; CDR3aa: CASSKDRVSPGNTIYF; abundance: many; d_gene: .; j_gene: TRBJ1-3; v_gene: TRBV21-1; len: 16
CDR3nt: TGCAGCGTCCGAGGGGACAGCATAACCTACAATGAGCAGTTCTTC; CDR3aa: CSVRGDSITYNEQFF; abundance: many; d_gene: TRBD1; j_gene: TRBJ2-1; v_gene: TRBV29-1; len: 15
CDR3nt: TGTGCCAGCAGCGAGGAGGGAGGCTACACCTTC; CDR3aa: CASSEEGGYTF; abundance: many; d_gene: .; j_gene: TRBJ1-2; v_gene: TRBV7-9; len: 11
CDR3nt: TGCAGTGCTTCTTACAGGGCGGAGGGCGAGAAGCCCCAGCATTTT; CDR3aa: CSASYRAEGEKPQHF; abundance: few; d_gene: .; j_gene: TRBJ1-5; v_gene: TRBV20-1; len: 15
CDR3nt: TGTGCCAGCAGCTTAGCGGGACAGTATTCACCCCTCCACTTT; CDR3aa: CASSLAGQYSPLHF; abundance: few; d_gene: TRBD1; j_gene: TRBJ1-6; v_gene: TRBV7-2; len: 14
CDR3nt: TGTGCCAGCAGCTTGTTCGATCAGCCCCAGCATTTT; CDR3aa: CASSLFDQPQHF; abundance: few; d_gene: .; j_gene: TRBJ1-5; v_gene: TRBV5-5; len: 12
CDR3nt: TGTGCCAGCAGCTTCACAGGACTGATCTATGGCTACACCTTC; CDR3aa: CASSFTGLIYGYTF; abundance: .; d_gene: .; j_gene: TRBJ1-2; v_gene: TRBV7-2; len: 14
CDR3nt: TGCGCCAGCAGCTTGCAAGAGGGGGCAGATACGCAGTATTTT; CDR3aa: CASSLQEGADTQYF; abundance: many; d_gene: .; j_gene: TRBJ2-3; v_gene: TRBV5-1; len: 14
CDR3nt: TGCAGTGCTAGAGATCCCACAGGACGGGAAAAACTGTTTTTT; CDR3aa: CSARDPTGREKLFF; abundance: many; d_gene: .; j_gene: TRBJ1-4; v_gene: TRBV20-1; len: 14
CDR3nt: TGTGCCAGCATTACCAGGGGGGGAAACTATGGCTACACCTTC; CDR3aa: CASITRGGNYGYTF; abundance: .; d_gene: TRBD1; j_gene: TRBJ1-2; v_gene: TRBV12-3/TRBV12-4; len: 14
CDR3nt: TGCAGTGCTAGAGTTACCAGGGTATTGGGGGATGGCTACACCTTC; CDR3aa: CSARVTRVLGDGYTF; abundance: many; d_gene: .; j_gene: TRBJ1-2; v_gene: TRBV20-1; len: 15
CDR3nt: TGTGCCAGCAGCGGTAGGAGAGGGGGCTACGAGCAGTACTTC; CDR3aa: CASSGRRGGYEQYF; abundance: many; d_gene: .; j_gene: TRBJ2-7; v_gene: TRBV27; len: 14
CDR3nt: TGCGCCAGCAGCTTGAGCACTAGTTACAATGAGCAGTTCTTC; CDR3aa: CASSLSTSYNEQFF; abundance: few; d_gene: .; j_gene: TRBJ2-1; v_gene: TRBV5-1; len: 14
CDR3nt: TGCGCCAGCAGCCGAGTGACAGGGGCCACTGAAGCTTTCTTT; CDR3aa: CASSRVTGATEAFF; abundance: .; d_gene: TRBD1; j_gene: TRBJ1-1; v_gene: TRBV4-3; len: 14
CDR3nt: TGTGCCAGCAGGGGGGACACCGGGGAGCTGTTTTTT; CDR3aa: CASRGDTGELFF; abundance: many; d_gene: .; j_gene: TRBJ2-2; v_gene: TRBV2; len: 12
CDR3nt: TGCGCCAGCAGCTGGGATACTGGACAGCTTTCCTACGAGCAGTACTTC; CDR3aa: CASSWDTGQLSYEQYF; abundance: .; d_gene: .; j_gene: TRBJ2-7; v_gene: TRBV5-1; len: 16
CDR3nt: TGTGCCTGGAAAGCCGGACAGGTCTTCACAGATACGCAGTATTTT; CDR3aa: CAWKAGQVFTDTQYF; abundance: .; d_gene: TRBD1; j_gene: TRBJ2-3; v_gene: TRBV30; len: 15
CDR3nt: TGCGCCAGCAGCCAAGCAGCACACCGTAGGGGCGAGCAGTACTTC; CDR3aa: CASSQAAHRRGEQYF; abundance: few; d_gene: .; j_gene: TRBJ2-7; v_gene: TRBV4-3; len: 15
CDR3nt: TGTGCCAGCAGCCGTGGGCTAGCGGGAGGTAACACCGGGGAGCTGTTTTTT; CDR3aa: CASSRGLAGGNTGELFF; abundance: .; d_gene: TRBD2; j_gene: TRBJ2-2; v_gene: TRBV7-2; len: 17
CDR3nt: TGTGCCAGCAGTAGAAGGTCGGGACAGCTTAACTATGGCTACACCTTC; CDR3aa: CASSRRSGQLNYGYTF; abundance: few; d_gene: TRBD1; j_gene: TRBJ1-2; v_gene: TRBV7-2; len: 16
CDR3nt: TGTGCCATCAGTGAGTCGACAGGGAAGGGGGTTCAGCCCCAGCATTTT; CDR3aa: CAISESTGKGVQPQHF; abundance: many; d_gene: TRBD1; j_gene: TRBJ1-5; v_gene: TRBV10-3; len: 16
CDR3nt: TGTGCCAGCAGCTTCGTTTCAGGGCTCTACACCTTC; CDR3aa: CASSFVSGLYTF; abundance: .; d_gene: .; j_gene: TRBJ1-2; v_gene: TRBV7-9; len: 12
CDR3nt: TGCGCCAGTAAACCGGGACAGAGCTCAGATACGCAGTATTTT; CDR3aa: CASKPGQSSDTQYF; abundance: .; d_gene: TRBD1; j_gene: TRBJ2-3; v_gene: TRBV5-1; len: 14
CDR3nt: TGTGCCAGCAGGGTACGACGTGATCAAACAGATGCCCCGGATAGCAATCAGCCCCAGCATTTT; CDR3aa: CASRVRRDQTDAPDSNQPQHF; abundance: few; d_gene: .; j_gene: TRBJ1-5; v_gene: TRBV25-1; len: 21
CDR3nt: TGTGCCTGGAGTGTTTTCATTACGGGCTACACCTTC; CDR3aa: CAWSVFITGYTF; abundance: .; d_gene: .; j_gene: TRBJ1-2; v_gene: TRBV30; len: 12
CDR3nt: TGTGCCAGCAGCCAAGTCTTACAGATGAACACTGAAGCTTTCTTT; CDR3aa: CASSQVLQMNTEAFF; abundance: .; d_gene: .; j_gene: TRBJ1-1; v_gene: TRBV4-2; len: 15
CDR3nt: TGTGCCAGCCGCCCGGGACAGCGGGCCAAATATGGCTACACCTTC; CDR3aa: CASRPGQRAKYGYTF; abundance: .; d_gene: TRBD1; j_gene: TRBJ1-2; v_gene: TRBV3-1; len: 15
CDR3nt: TGCAGTGCTAGAGATCCGGGACTAGCCTCCGAGCAGTACTTC; CDR3aa: CSARDPGLASEQYF; abundance: .; d_gene: TRBD2; j_gene: TRBJ2-7; v_gene: TRBV20-1; len: 14
CDR3nt: TGTGCCACCAGGACAGGAATTAGGGCCCAGCATTTT; CDR3aa: CATRTGIRAQHF; abundance: .; d_gene: TRBD1; j_gene: TRBJ1-5; v_gene: TRBV28; len: 12
CDR3nt: TGTGCCAGCAGCTTAGAACAGGGGGGAGCACCCCTCCACTTT; CDR3aa: CASSLEQGGAPLHF; abundance: .; d_gene: TRBD1; j_gene: TRBJ1-6; v_gene: TRBV7-2; len: 14
CDR3nt: TGCGCCAGCAGCTCCGGGACAGTAACTTACAATGAGCAGTTCTTC; CDR3aa: CASSSGTVTYNEQFF; abundance: once; d_gene: TRBD1; j_gene: TRBJ2-1; v_gene: TRBV5-1; len: 15